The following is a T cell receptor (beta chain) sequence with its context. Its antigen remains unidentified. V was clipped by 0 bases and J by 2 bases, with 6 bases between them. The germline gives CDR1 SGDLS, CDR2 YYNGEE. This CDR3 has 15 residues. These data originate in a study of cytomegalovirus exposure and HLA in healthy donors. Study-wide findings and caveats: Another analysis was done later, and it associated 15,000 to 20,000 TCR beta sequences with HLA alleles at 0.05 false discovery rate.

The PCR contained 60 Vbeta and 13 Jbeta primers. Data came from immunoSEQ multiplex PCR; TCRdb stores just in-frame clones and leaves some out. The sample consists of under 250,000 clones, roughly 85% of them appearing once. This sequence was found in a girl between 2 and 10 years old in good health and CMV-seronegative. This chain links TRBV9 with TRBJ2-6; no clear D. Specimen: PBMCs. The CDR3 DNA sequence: TGTGCCAGCAGCGTAGGCCAGGCTGGGGCCAACGTCCTGACTTTC. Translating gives CASSVGQAGANVLTF.